This section outlines one TCR beta chain sequence together with its context. This clone has a single count. Its antigen has not been determined. Base qualities are not provided; no much larger clone lies one nucleotide away. Relative to germline, V is 2 bases shorter and J is 3 bases shorter, with 5 bases between their ends. The germline V gene (reference sequence) yields MNHEY for CDR1 and SMNVEV for CDR2. Reading from cysteine to phenylalanine, the CDR3 counts 13 amino acids. Only CDR3 DNA remains: 39 bases, in frame from the first base. The donors were healthy, HIV-negative adults with no recently reported acute infections or vaccinations. Only Caucasian adults living in Nashville, Tennessee, USA were represented among the donors. For unsorted samples, 96 million or so PBMCs were counted, and genomic DNA was extracted using the QIAamp DNA Blood Mini kit. After blood collection by leukapheresis, PBMCs were isolated using Ficoll-Histopaque density gradient centrifugation and then cryopreserved in the vapor phase of liquid nitrogen.

The data originate from a study of shared clonotypes between healthy human individuals (dated by TCRdb to between 2020 and 2021). Concerning the study at large: The cohort included a few men and a couple of women between 18 and 49 years of age. To increase sequencing depth and limit assay-specific biases, different laboratories used diverse techniques to prepare libraries and sequence TCR repertoires. Blood TCR repertoires of five healthy adults were deeply sequenced to estimate repertoire size and the extent of clonotype sharing between individuals. Per donor, leukapheresis produced somewhere between about 0.9 and 9.5 billion PBMCs. General study outcomes and caveats: Pairwise subsampling indicated that sequencing depth was expected to affect the degree of clonotype sharing among donors. Because the study included a small number of donors, the genetic and exposure-history diversity represented was limited. Sampling was restricted to blood, and TCR repertoires in tissues likely differ from the TCR repertoires found in blood.

Using the deep immunoSEQ assay, multiplex PCR amplified TCR CDR3 regions from genomic DNA. Genomic DNA extracted from each cell subset was distributed evenly over all wells of several immunoSEQ 96-well plates, and each plate served as one replicate. For unsorted PBMC, each replicate PCR was loaded with approximately 300 ng genomic DNA, equivalent to tens of thousands of T cell genomes. Unsorted PBMC genomic DNA was sequenced across ten immunoSEQ deep assay plates. The purified libraries were quantified using a Qubit 3.0 fluorometer, sized with a Bioanalyzer 2100, and then quantified again using the KAPA Library Quantification kit. Each immunoSEQ 96-well plate was sequenced on its own single-read 150-cycle Illumina NextSeq 550 flow cell. The published analysis was carried out like this. The immunoSEQ output contained only junctional sequences without quality scores, so filtering could not match that applied to full-length reads. Sequences were annotated with PyIR, a Python wrapper for IgBLAST v1.9, using IMGT germline references to assign V/J genes and CDR3. Any read was removed if the V/J assignment was weak (E-value above 1e-6), the CDR3 was missing, or the read contained stop codons, out-of-frame junctions, or ambiguous translated residues. V3J clonotypes were defined by identical inferred V gene, J gene, and CDR3 amino acid sequence. To compute the percentage overlap between repertoires, the number of shared unique clonotypes was divided by the size of the smaller repertoire. RTK rarefaction, the Chao1 estimator, and Recon v2.1 estimates of unobserved clonotypes were used to assess repertoire richness. TCRdb took over this immuneACCESS table, retaining in-frame rearrangements with V and J assigned. Such tables are incomplete; in checked studies, under half of the missing clones stem from an unresolved V gene, and the remainder is unexplained. D and trimming come from the DNA, and the V and J calls and clone size come from that table. Present in this sample are about 470,000 clones, 79% of which were seen just once. In total, the top ten clones hold 13% of the sample.

Sequencing was performed on PBMCs. The sequence came from a middle-aged woman in good health. Some clones in this sample may be carry-over from other donors' samples. This sequence uses TRBV27 and TRBJ1-5; the D gene cannot be resolved reliably. The CDR3: CASSLKYNQPQHF. The sequence in DNA is TGTGCCAGCAGTTTAAAGTACAATCAGCCCCAGCATTTT.